This TCR beta chain was sequenced for a study of blood T cell repertoires in COVID-19. Study-wide background: T cells, B-cell-depleted T cells, or PBMCs supplied cDNA or gDNA.

Clones were sequenced by immunoSEQ multiplex PCR, and TCRdb holds only the in-frame ones, with some missing. The table records roughly 45,000 clones, roughly 82% of them present only once. J lost 1 base, V lost 4 bases, and 7 bases had no gene match. The CDR3 loop spans 16 amino acids. Germline V gives CDR1 SEHNR, CDR2 FQNEAQ (reference sequence). V and J are TRBV7-9 and TRBJ2-7; 10 bases are a match to TRBD2. Sequencing was performed on peripheral blood. The sequence derives from a woman aged 60 to 75 with acute or convalescent COVID-19. The CDR3 is CASSSSRTSGSYEQYF. DNA of the CDR3: TGTGCCAGCAGCTCAAGCCGGACTAGCGGTTCCTACGAGCAGTACTTC.